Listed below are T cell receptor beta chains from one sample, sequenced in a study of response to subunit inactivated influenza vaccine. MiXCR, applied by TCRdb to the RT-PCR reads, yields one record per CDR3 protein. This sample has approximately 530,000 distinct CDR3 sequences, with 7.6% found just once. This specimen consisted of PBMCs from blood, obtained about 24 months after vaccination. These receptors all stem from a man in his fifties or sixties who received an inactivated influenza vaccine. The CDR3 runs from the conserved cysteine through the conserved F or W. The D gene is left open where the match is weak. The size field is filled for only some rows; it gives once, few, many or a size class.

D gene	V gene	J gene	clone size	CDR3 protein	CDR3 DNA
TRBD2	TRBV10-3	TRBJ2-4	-	CASRELPGGSLAKNIQYF	TGTGCCAGCAGGGAACTCCCCGGGGGGAGCCTAGCCAAAAACATTCAGTACTTC
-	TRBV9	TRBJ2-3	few	CASSVNRDSSTDTQYF	TGTGCCAGCAGCGTAAACAGAGATTCTAGCACAGATACGCAGTATTTT
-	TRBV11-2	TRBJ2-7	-	CASSLGGRWSSYEQYF	TGTGCCAGCAGCTTAGGGGGGCGGTGGAGCTCCTACGAGCAGTACTTC
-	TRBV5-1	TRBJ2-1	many	CASSLGSGPYNEQFF	TGCGCCAGCAGCTTGGGTAGCGGTCCCTATAATGAGCAGTTCTTC
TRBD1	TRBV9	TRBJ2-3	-	CASSEDRGRADTQYF	TGTGCCAGCAGCGAAGACAGGGGGCGAGCAGATACGCAGTATTTT
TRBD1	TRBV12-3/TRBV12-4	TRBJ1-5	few	CASSSGQGRNQPQHF	TGTGCCAGCAGTTCGGGACAGGGTCGCAATCAGCCCCAGCATTTT
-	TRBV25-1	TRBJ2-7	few	CASSGRFGQSSYEQYF	TGTGCCAGCAGTGGCCGATTTGGGCAAAGCTCCTACGAGCAGTACTTC
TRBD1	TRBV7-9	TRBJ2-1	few	CAYWGTGNEQFF	TGTGCCTACTGGGGGACAGGTAATGAGCAGTTCTTC
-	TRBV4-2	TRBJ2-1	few	CASSQVWGLFGSVDEQFF	TGTGCCAGCAGCCAAGTATGGGGGCTTTTCGGGAGTGTCGATGAGCAGTTCTTC
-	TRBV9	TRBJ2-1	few	CASSPLGLMSSYNEQFF	TGTGCCAGCAGCCCCCTGGGGCTGATGAGCTCCTACAATGAGCAGTTCTTC
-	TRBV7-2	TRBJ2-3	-	CASTNRISPASTDTQYF	TGTGCCAGCACCAACCGGATTTCGCCGGCCAGCACAGATACGCAGTATTTT
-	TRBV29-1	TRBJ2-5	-	CSVESGFETQYF	TGCAGCGTTGAATCGGGGTTTGAGACCCAGTACTTC
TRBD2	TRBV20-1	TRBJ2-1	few	CSASVASGLGSNEQFF	TGCAGTGCTAGCGTGGCTAGCGGCCTCGGAAGCAATGAGCAGTTCTTC
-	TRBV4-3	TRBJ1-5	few	CASSQVARDNQPQHF	TGCGCCAGCAGCCAAGTGGCCAGGGATAATCAGCCCCAGCATTTT
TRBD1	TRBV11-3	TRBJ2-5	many	CASSPGTGAGGTQYF	TGTGCCAGCAGCCCCGGGACAGGGGCCGGTGGGACCCAGTACTTC
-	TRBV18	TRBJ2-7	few	CASSPYRDTPSYEQYF	TGTGCCAGCTCACCATACAGGGATACGCCCTCCTACGAGCAGTACTTC
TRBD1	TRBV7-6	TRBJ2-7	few	CASSPRRDSPYEQYF	TGTGCCAGCAGCCCTAGACGGGACAGCCCCTACGAGCAGTACTTC
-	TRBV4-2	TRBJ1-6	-	CASSRESGNSPLHF	TGTGCCAGCAGCCGTGAGTCGGGTAATTCACCCCTCCACTTT
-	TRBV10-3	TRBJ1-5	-	CAISRGYGNQPQHF	TGTGCCATCAGTAGGGGATACGGCAATCAGCCCCAGCATTTT
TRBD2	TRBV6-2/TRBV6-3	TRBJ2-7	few	CASRASGRTFTYEQYF	TGTGCCAGCCGCGCTAGCGGGAGAACCTTCACCTACGAGCAGTACTTC
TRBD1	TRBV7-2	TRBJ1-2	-	CASSPRALQGSIGGYTF	TGTGCCAGCAGCCCGAGGGCACTACAGGGGTCGATTGGTGGCTACACCTTC
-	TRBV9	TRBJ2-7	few	CASSTPSATYEQYF	TGTGCCAGCAGCACCCCTAGCGCGACCTACGAGCAGTACTTC
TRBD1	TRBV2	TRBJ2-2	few	CASGQGAWTGELFF	TGTGCCAGCGGACAGGGGGCTTGGACCGGGGAGCTGTTTTTT
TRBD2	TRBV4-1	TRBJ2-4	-	CASSLPGGTKNIQYF	TGCGCCAGCAGCCTCCCGGGAGGGACCAAAAACATTCAGTACTTC
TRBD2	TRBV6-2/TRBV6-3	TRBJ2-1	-	CASLRTRPSNEQFF	TGTGCCAGTCTCAGGACTAGGCCCAGCAATGAGCAGTTCTTC
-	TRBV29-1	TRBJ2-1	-	CSVKFERVSSYNEQFF	TGCAGCGTTAAGTTCGAGCGGGTGAGCTCCTACAATGAGCAGTTCTTC
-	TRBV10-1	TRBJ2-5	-	CASSKGSQETQYF	TGCGCCAGCAGTAAGGGATCTCAAGAGACCCAGTACTTC
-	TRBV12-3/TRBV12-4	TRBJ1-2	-	CASSLGDGAGYTF	TGTGCCAGCAGTTTGGGGGACGGGGCCGGCTACACCTTC
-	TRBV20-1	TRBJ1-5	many	CSARDRYGDQPQHF	TGCAGTGCTAGAGATCGGTATGGGGATCAGCCCCAGCATTTT
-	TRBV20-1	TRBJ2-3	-	CSAERTGVGTQYF	TGCAGTGCGGAACGAACGGGGGTCGGTACGCAGTATTTT
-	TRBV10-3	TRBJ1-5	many	CAISDSLHRSNQPQHF	TGTGCCATCAGTGATAGCCTCCACCGAAGCAATCAGCCCCAGCATTTT
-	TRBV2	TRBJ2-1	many	CASSTASYNEQFF	TGTGCCAGCAGTACAGCTTCTTACAATGAGCAGTTCTTC
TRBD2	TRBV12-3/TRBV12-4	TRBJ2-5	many	CASSPTSGRQETQYF	TGTGCCAGCAGCCCCACTAGCGGGAGACAAGAGACCCAGTACTTC
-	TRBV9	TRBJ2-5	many	CASSVYVGSQETQYF	TGTGCCAGCAGCGTATACGTGGGCAGCCAAGAGACCCAGTACTTC
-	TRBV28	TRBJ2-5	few	CASSPTVSQETQYF	TGTGCCAGCAGCCCGACAGTTTCCCAAGAGACCCAGTACTTC
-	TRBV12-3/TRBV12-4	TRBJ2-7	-	CASSFLSTNPVEQYF	TGTGCCAGCAGTTTCCTTAGTACAAATCCGGTCGAGCAGTACTTC
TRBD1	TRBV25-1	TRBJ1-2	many	CASSDPGTALIYTF	TGTGCCAGCAGTGACCCCGGGACAGCCCTGATTTACACCTTC
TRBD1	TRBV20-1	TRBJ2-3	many	CSARDPTGGAGVTQYF	TGCAGTGCTAGAGACCCAACAGGGGGCGCGGGGGTTACGCAGTATTTT
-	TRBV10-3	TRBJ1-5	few	CAISTGKGQPQHF	TGTGCCATCAGCACAGGGAAAGGTCAGCCCCAGCATTTT
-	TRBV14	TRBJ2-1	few	CASRRDWRSSSYNEQFF	TGTGCCAGCAGACGGGACTGGCGTTCGAGCTCCTACAATGAGCAGTTCTTC
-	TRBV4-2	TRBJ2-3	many	CASSQDEVADTQYF	TGTGCCAGCAGCCAAGATGAAGTGGCAGATACGCAGTATTTT
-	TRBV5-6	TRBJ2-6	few	CASSYGSGANVLTF	TGTGCCAGCAGCTACGGCTCTGGGGCCAACGTCCTGACTTTC
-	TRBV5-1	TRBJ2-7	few	CASSLVRTSEQYF	TGCGCCAGCAGCTTGGTACGGACGAGTGAGCAGTACTTC
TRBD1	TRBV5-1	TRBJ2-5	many	CASVKIGTGKGETQYF	TGCGCCAGCGTGAAAATCGGGACAGGGAAAGGAGAGACCCAGTACTTC
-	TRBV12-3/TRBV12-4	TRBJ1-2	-	CASTKRAPRGYGYTF	TGTGCCAGCACCAAAAGGGCCCCTCGGGGCTATGGCTACACCTTC
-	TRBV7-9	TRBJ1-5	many	CASSRSNQPQHF	TGTGCCAGCAGCCGGAGCAATCAGCCCCAGCATTTT
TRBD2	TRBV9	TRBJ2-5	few	CASSVAVAGNLGTQYF	TGTGCCAGCAGCGTAGCTGTAGCGGGGAATTTAGGGACCCAGTACTTC
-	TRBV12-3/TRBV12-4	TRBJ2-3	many	CASSFMGQDTQYF	TGTGCCAGCAGTTTTATGGGGCAAGATACGCAGTATTTT
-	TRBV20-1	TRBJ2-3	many	CSARDLTGSDTQYF	TGCAGTGCTAGAGATCTGACGGGGTCAGATACGCAGTATTTT
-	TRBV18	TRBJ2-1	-	CASSPPPINRDGNEQFF	TGTGCCAGCTCGCCCCCCCCAATTAATCGGGACGGTAATGAGCAGTTCTTC
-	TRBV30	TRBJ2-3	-	CAWSSVAQSTDTQYF	TGTGCCTGGAGTAGCGTAGCACAGAGCACAGATACGCAGTATTTT
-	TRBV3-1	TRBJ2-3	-	CASSQDPHWGDTQYF	TGTGCCAGCAGCCAAGACCCTCATTGGGGAGATACGCAGTATTTT
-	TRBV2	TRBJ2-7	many	CASSYNPIGRGAYEQYF	TGTGCCAGCAGCTACAATCCCATCGGGAGAGGAGCCTACGAGCAGTACTTC
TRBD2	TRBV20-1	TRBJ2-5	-	CSARGASGRLDQETQYF	TGCAGTGCTAGAGGGGCTAGCGGGAGACTAGACCAAGAGACCCAGTACTTC
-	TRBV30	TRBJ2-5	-	CAWSEGGRETQYF	TGTGCCTGGAGTGAAGGAGGTCGAGAGACCCAGTACTTC
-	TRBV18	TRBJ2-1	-	CASSPKYNEQFF	TGTGCCAGCTCACCAAAGTACAATGAGCAGTTCTTC
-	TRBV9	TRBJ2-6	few	CASSSPFSGANVLTF	TGTGCCAGCAGCTCTCCTTTCTCTGGGGCCAACGTCCTGACTTTC